The 17 T cell receptor beta chains below come from one sample, sequenced in a study of blood T cell repertoires in COVID-19. The data were produced by immunoSEQ multiplex PCR, yet TCRdb's version contains in-frame clones alone and is incomplete. The sample has around 71,000 clones; roughly four fifths are singletons. The sample comprised peripheral blood. The receptors originated from a man aged 65 to 85 with acute or convalescent COVID-19.

J is TRBJ2-5 and V is TRBV6-5, with 12 bases matching TRBD2. The CDR3 is made up of 15 amino acids. Germline CDR1 MNHEY, CDR2 SVGAGI. V gave up 6 bases and J gave up 4 bases; unmatched junction bases: 6. The CDR3 loop reads CASSRLAGARETQYF. For the CDR3, the DNA is TGTGCCAGCAGCCGACTAGCGGGAGCACGAGAGACCCAGTACTTC.

This clone turned up a few times. The CDR3 loop reads CASSPSTSGSNTGELFF. The CDR3 bases are TGTGCCAGCTCACCATCAACTAGCGGTTCGAACACCGGGGAGCTGTTTTTT. The gene calls are TRBV18 and TRBJ2-2; the match to TRBD2 covers 8 bases. Trimming at V came to 2 bases and at J to 0 bases, leaving 5 bases not matched to a gene. CDR3 length equals 17 residues. Germline lookup yields CDR1 KGHSH and CDR2 LQKENI.

The chain employs TRBV7-2 and TRBJ2-5, with 12 positions matching TRBD2. Germline V gene data show CDR1 as SGHTA and CDR2 as FQGNSA. Trimming took 1 base from V and 4 from J; bases not matched to a gene: 13. The CDR3 covers 19 residues. The CDR3 loop reads CASSLGGRLAGVGSETQYF. In nucleotides, the CDR3 is TGTGCCAGCAGCTTAGGTGGTCGACTAGCGGGAGTGGGGTCAGAGACCCAGTACTTC.

V gene TRBV11-3 combines with J gene TRBJ2-1, with a possible D match to TRBD2 (5 bases). The V and J ends lost 5 bases and 2 bases respectively, with 22 bases between them. The CDR3 is 18 residues long. Germline V gives CDR1 SGHNT, CDR2 YENEEA. This CDR3 is CASSVASGDVNPYNEQFF. CDR3 nucleotide sequence: TGTGCCAGCAGCGTCGCCAGCGGCGATGTAAACCCCTACAATGAGCAGTTCTTC.

This clone occurred once. The V and J genes are TRBV10-2 and TRBJ2-1; a weak D match, TRBD2 (5 bases). The V gene lost 4 bases and the J gene lost 5 bases, with 12 bases spanning the gap. This CDR3 has 14 residues. CDR1 WSHSY and CDR2 SAAADI come from the germline V gene. CDR3 residues: CASSVSGNNNEQFF. CDR3 nucleotides: TGCGCCAGCAGTGTCTCCGGGAATAACAATGAGCAGTTCTTC.

V usage is TRBV27 and J usage is TRBJ1-5, with D possibly matching TRBD1 (6 bases). CDR1 and CDR2 from the germline V gene are MNHEY and SMNVEV (reference sequence). This CDR3 region has 18 residues. V was cut by 5 bases and J by 2 bases, with 22 bases left in between. DNA of the CDR3: TGTGCCAGCAGTAAAGGCGACAGGTTGGGAGTGGGCAATCAGCCCCAGCATTTT. Amino acid sequence: CASSKGDRLGVGNQPQHF.

The V call is TRBV19, the J call TRBJ1-2; 7 bases line up with TRBD1. Looked up from germline, CDR1 is LNHDA and CDR2 is SQIVND (reference sequence). The length of the CDR3 is 15 residues. The V segment lost 3 bases and the J segment 4 bases; nucleotides outside the gene matches: 8. The CDR3 region is CASSMVGTVPYGYTF. CDR3 nucleotides: TGTGCCAGTAGTATGGTCGGGACAGTACCCTATGGCTACACCTTC. Full variable domain (rest looked up from reference TRBV19 and TRBJ1-2): DGGITQSPKYLFRKEGQNVTLSCEQNLNHDAMYWYRQDPGQGLRLIYYSQIVNDFQKGDIAEGYSVSREKKESFPLTVTSAQKNPTAFYLCASSMVGTVPYGYTFGSGTRLTVV.

The J gene is TRBJ2-5, the V gene TRBV7-7, with a possible D match to TRBD2 (7 bases). V was pared by 9 bases and J by 5 bases, with 19 bases between. CDR1 and CDR2 (germline): SSHAT, FNYEAQ (reference sequence). The CDR3 spans 14 residues. The CDR3, as DNA: TGTGCCAGTTCCGAGGGGGGGCACTGGGAGACCCAGTACTTC. Protein product: CASSEGGHWETQYF.

This chain links TRBV7-3 with TRBJ1-6, with 7 bases that match TRBD1. Germline-derived CDR1 and CDR2 are SGHTA and FQGTGA. This CDR3 is built from 13 residues. The ends lost 4 bases at V and 9 bases at J; junction bases unmatched: 3. Written as DNA, the CDR3 is TGTGCCAGCAGCTGGGACAGCGCTTCACCCCTCCACTTT. This codes for CASSWDSASPLHF.

This chain links TRBV7-9 with TRBJ2-4; 9 bases are shared with TRBD2. The ends lost 3 bases at V and 3 bases at J; junction bases unmatched: 15. The V gene's germline CDR1 is SEHNR and CDR2 FQNEAQ (reference sequence). The CDR3 length is 19 residues. CDR3 nucleotides: TGTGCCAGCAGCTTTCCCGGGACTAGCCGCGACGGAGGCAAAAACATTCAGTACTTC. It translates to CASSFPGTSRDGGKNIQYF.

In DNA form, the CDR3 reads TGTGCCAGCAGCCCAGCAGGGGCGCTAGGGGCTTTCTTT. It translates to CASSPAGALGAFF. This chain joins TRBV5-6 and TRBJ1-1; weak D call: TRBD1 (6 bases). This CDR3 comprises 13 residues. Germline CDR1 is SGHDT and CDR2 is YYEEEE. V dropped 4 bases and J dropped 11 bases, with 18 bases sitting between them.

The V and J genes are TRBV7-3 and TRBJ2-1, with a weak D call TRBD2 (6 bases). Germline V CDR1 and CDR2: SGHTA, FQGTGA. Deletions cut 7 bases from V and 7 bases from J, with 14 bases between. The CDR3 is 13 amino acids. The CDR3, as DNA: TGTGCCAGCAATAGGGGAGGTGGGAATGAGCAGTTCTTC. This gives the protein CASNRGGGNEQFF. The whole variable domain, remainder taken from reference TRBV7-3 and TRBJ2-1, is GAGVSQTPSNKVTEKGKYVELRCDPISGHTALYWYRQSLGQGPEFLIYFQGTGAADDSGLPNDRFFAVRPEGSVSTLKIQRTERGDSAVYLCASNRGGGNEQFFGPGTRLTVL.

The rearrangement uses TRBV7-9 and TRBJ1-1; D ambiguous. Germline V lookup: CDR1 SEHNR, CDR2 FQNEAQ (reference sequence). V was shortened by 1 base and J by 2 bases, with 5 bases between the two germline ends. This CDR3 region has 13 residues. For the CDR3, the DNA is TGTGCCAGCAGCTTAGGAACAAACACTGAAGCTTTCTTT. Protein product: CASSLGTNTEAFF. Together with reference TRBV7-9 and TRBJ1-1, the CDR3 gives the full variable domain: DTGVSQNPRHKITKRGQNVTFRCDPISEHNRLYWYRQTLGQGPEFLTYFQNEAQLEKSRLLSDRFSAERPKGSFSTLEIQRTEQGDSAMYLCASSLGTNTEAFFGQGTRLTVV.

The chain employs TRBV7-7 and TRBJ2-5; 8 positions agree with TRBD2. The CDR3 is 14 residues long. CDR1 is SSHAT and CDR2 is FNYEAQ in the germline V gene (reference sequence). The ends lost 1 base at V and 3 bases at J; junction bases unmatched: 1. As DNA, the CDR3 is TGTGCCAGCAGCTTAGGTAGCGGGAAAGAGACCCAGTACTTC. Residues: CASSLGSGKETQYF.

This clone was picked up a small number of times. The genes are TRBV30 and TRBJ2-1, with 12 positions matching TRBD2. The CDR3 sequence is 16 residues long. V lost 2 bases, J lost 3 bases, and 5 bases stayed unmatched. CDR1 and CDR2 from the germline V gene are GTSNPN and SVGIG (reference sequence). CDR3 coding DNA: TGTGCCTGGAGTCCGCGACTAGCGGGAGTCTACAATGAGCAGTTCTTC. Translation gives CAWSPRLAGVYNEQFF.

The chain carries TRBV2 and TRBJ2-5; TRBD1 agrees at 9 bases. The CDR3 totals 13 residues. After removal of 7 bases from V and 5 bases from J, the junction contained 5 bases not matched to a gene. CDR1 is SNHLY and CDR2 is FYNNEI in the germline V gene. The CDR3 here is CASKQGARETQYF. The CDR3 nucleotides are TGTGCCAGCAAACAGGGGGCGCGGGAGACCCAGTACTTC.

The rearrangement joins TRBV5-5 to TRBJ1-5; D not certain. CDR1 and CDR2 (germline): SGHKS, YYEKEE (reference sequence). V was shortened by 0 bases and J by 2 bases, with 12 bases between the two germline ends. The CDR3 runs to 16 residues. The CDR3 loop is CASSLALGRGNQPQHF. The CDR3 coding sequence is TGTGCCAGCAGCTTGGCCCTGGGCAGAGGCAATCAGCCCCAGCATTTT.